This entry describes one TCR beta chain. This record belongs to a study of blood T cell repertoires in COVID-19. Seattle researchers signed up patients amid active infection and tracked them longitudinally. The repertoire was sequenced with immunoSEQ multiplex PCR; TCRdb's copy has only in-frame clones and lacks some. In the table there are more than 250,000 clones, more than 80% of which are singletons. V was clipped by 7 bases and J by 1 base, with 19 bases between them. Looked up from germline, CDR1 is GTSNPN and CDR2 is SVGIG (reference sequence). There are 16 residues in the CDR3. The V gene is TRBV30, the J gene TRBJ2-2; TRBD1 is a possible D gene (5 bases). The clonotype was recovered from a woman aged 50 to 65 with COVID-19, enrolled during active disease. Sequencing was done on a sample of peripheral blood. CDR3 coding DNA: TGTGCCTACTTCTCCCGGGCAGGGAAGAACACCGGGGAGCTGTTTTTT. It encodes CAYFSRAGKNTGELFF.